This TCR beta chain originates from a study of blood T cells in healthy people across ages. Remarks on this clonotype: The antigen is undetermined.

General study points: There was no known CMV status for donors, so expanded clonotype changes were possibly confounded.

Together with a sample-barcoded 5' primer, a J-beta primer mix was included in a second PCR lasting about 7 to 12 cycles. TCRdb itself ran the 5' RACE reads through MiXCR, one entry per CDR3 protein. The data hold 1.5 million to 2 million distinct CDR3 sequences, with roughly 52% observed a single time. The germline V gene encodes CDR1 MNHEY and CDR2 SMNVEV (reference sequence). This CDR3 has 13 residues. V dropped 8 bases and J dropped 13; count of bases not matched to a gene: 12. The sequenced sample was blood. The J gene is TRBJ2-4, the V gene TRBV27, with 9 bases aligning to TRBD1. This sequence originates from a woman aged 40 to 50 in good health. The CDR3 sequence: CASSYRGRREQYF. For the CDR3, the DNA is TGTGCCAGCTCTTACAGGGGGCGGCGGGAGCAGTACTTC.